This TCR beta chain was observed in a study of blood T cell repertoires in COVID-19 (dated by TCRdb to the early 2020s). As for the study more broadly: Collaborator samples came from the United States, Italy and Spain and covered acute and convalescent phases of COVID-19. The material from the prospective study consisted of cDNA or gDNA derived from T cells, B-cell-depleted T cells, or PBMCs. The dataset comprised deeply sampled blood TCRbeta repertoires from subjects exposed to, actively infected with, or recovered from COVID-19. The repertoires were made available in a free public database intended to serve as a resource for research on the immune response to SARS-CoV-2. The samples were drawn from two sources: the first 160 participants of the ongoing ImmuneRACE study, and 1,254 subjects contributed by 6 global collaborators. Nearly every sample came with metadata listing a de-identified subject ID, COVID-19 status, age in years and sex. HLA class I and class II types, where available, came from metadata supplied by the sample provider rather than from assay-based typing. General findings and caveats noted by the study authors: Clinical and demographic metadata were provided uncurated, with the amount varying by source and participant.

In this sample, this clone turned up a few times. Which antigen it targets is not known. No qualities accompany the bases; no much larger clone lies one base away. The collaborating institutions used their own protocols to collect whole blood in K2EDTA tubes. For TCRbeta analysis, collaborator samples were shipped as frozen whole blood, as isolated PBMCs, or as DNA extracted from either sample type. The immunoSEQ Assay, a bias-controlled multiplex PCR, was used to amplify TCRbeta CDR3 regions from genomic DNA. The authors' pipeline ran thus. Nucleated cell counts per sample were estimated from amplification of reference gene primers within the assay. To quantify the absolute abundance of each unique TCRbeta CDR3 rearrangement, sequence reads were collapsed and filtered. For each sample, productive Simpson clonality was calculated by taking the square root of Simpson's diversity index across productive rearrangements. Sourced from immuneACCESS, this table was stored by TCRdb with only in-frame sequences that have V and J called. A share of the clones is absent; for the studies checked, an unresolved V gene accounts for under half, and the remainder has no known explanation. V and J calls and clone size come straight from that table; D and trimming were deduced from the DNA. In this sample the table shows 150,000 to 200,000 clones, approximately 88% of which occur a single time. The ten largest account for 5% of the sample.

The sequence was collected from a human donor in a cohort sampled during active COVID-19. The sample taken for sequencing was peripheral blood.

DNA sequence: TGTGCCAGCAGTTTACAGGGGACACCCCTCCACTTT. Protein translation: CASSLQGTPLHF. The V gene is TRBV12-3 or TRBV12-4 and the J gene is TRBJ1-6; the D gene is perhaps TRBD1, on 6 matching bases. The CDR3 goes from the cysteine to the phenylalanine over 12 residues. Just CDR3 DNA is preserved here, 36 bases in frame from base 1. The V and J ends are trimmed by 2 bases and 11 bases, leaving 7 bases between them.